The source of this T cell receptor (beta chain) is a study of shared clonotypes between healthy human individuals. The overall study: The plates for each donor numbered three CD4 naive, three CD4 memory, two CD8 naive and one CD8 memory.

CD45RO-negative cells were positively selected for CCR7, leaving out terminally differentiated effector memory CD45RA+ cells. Participating donors were healthy, HIV-negative adults free of recent acute infections or vaccinations. This CDR3 contains 14 residues. Germline CDR1 SGHDT, CDR2 YYEEEE. The V and J ends lost 3 bases and 4 bases respectively, with 11 bases between them. Comment on this clone: Its antigen is not identified.

Data came from immunoSEQ multiplex PCR; TCRdb stores just in-frame clones and leaves some out. The repertoire includes about 590,000 clones, roughly 95% of them detected once, and 0.095% to 0.12% sits in the top ten. Overall study findings and caveats: Generation probability values for non-shared clonotypes were lower than those for clonotypes shared by all four donors.

The rearrangement links TRBV5-6 to TRBJ2-1; the D call may be TRBD1 or TRBD2 (5 bases each). The receptor comes from a woman aged 25 to 39 in good health. The sequencing sample was made of naive CD8+ T cells sorted from blood. This chain's CDR3 is CASSWGTTYNEQFF. The CDR3 DNA sequence: TGTGCCAGCAGCTGGGGGACCACGTACAATGAGCAGTTCTTC. The full variable domain, in which reference TRBV5-6 and TRBJ2-1 provide the parts outside the CDR3, is DAGVTQSPTHLIKTRGQQVTLRCSPKSGHDTVSWYQQALGQGPQFIFQYYEEEERQRGNFPDRFSGHQFPNYSSELNVNALLLGDSALYLCASSWGTTYNEQFFGPGTRLTVL.